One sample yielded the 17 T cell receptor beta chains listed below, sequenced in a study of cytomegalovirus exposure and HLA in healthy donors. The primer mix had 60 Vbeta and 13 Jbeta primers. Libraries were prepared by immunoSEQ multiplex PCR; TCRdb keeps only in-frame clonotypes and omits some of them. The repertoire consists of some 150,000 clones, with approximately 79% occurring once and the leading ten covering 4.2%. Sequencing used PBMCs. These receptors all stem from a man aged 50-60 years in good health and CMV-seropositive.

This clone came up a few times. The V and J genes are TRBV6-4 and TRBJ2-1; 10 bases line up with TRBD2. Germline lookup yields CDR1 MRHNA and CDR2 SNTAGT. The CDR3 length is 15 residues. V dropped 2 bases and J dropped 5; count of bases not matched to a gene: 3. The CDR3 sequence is CASSDGTSGDNEQFF. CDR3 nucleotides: TGTGCCAGCAGTGACGGAACTAGCGGGGACAATGAGCAGTTCTTC.

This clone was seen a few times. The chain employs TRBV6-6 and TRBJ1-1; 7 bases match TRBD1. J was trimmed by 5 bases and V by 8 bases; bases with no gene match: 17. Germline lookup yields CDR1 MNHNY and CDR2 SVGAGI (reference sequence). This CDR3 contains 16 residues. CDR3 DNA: TGTGCCAGCCCCAAACAGGGGATAGGCTCACGTACTGAAGCTTTCTTT. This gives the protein CASPKQGIGSRTEAFF.

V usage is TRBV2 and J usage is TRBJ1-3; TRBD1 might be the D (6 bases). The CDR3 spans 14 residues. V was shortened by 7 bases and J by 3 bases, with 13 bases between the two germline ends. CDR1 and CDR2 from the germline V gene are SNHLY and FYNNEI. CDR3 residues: CASTGGASGNTIYF. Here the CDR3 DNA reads TGTGCCAGCACTGGGGGGGCCAGTGGAAACACCATATATTTT.

The CDR3 is CASRDTGQLGEQYF. The CDR3 coding sequence is TGCGCCAGCAGAGATACGGGACAGCTAGGGGAGCAGTACTTC. The rearrangement joins TRBV10-2 to TRBJ2-7; 7 bases are a match to TRBD1. CDR3 length: 14 residues. Germline CDR1 and CDR2: WSHSY and SAAADI. Trimming at V came to 6 bases and at J to 7 bases, leaving 12 bases not matched to a gene.

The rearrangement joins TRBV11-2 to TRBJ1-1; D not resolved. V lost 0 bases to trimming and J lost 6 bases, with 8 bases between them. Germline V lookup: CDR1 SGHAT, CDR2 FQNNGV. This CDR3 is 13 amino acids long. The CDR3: CASSLDRFSEAFF. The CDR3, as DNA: TGTGCCAGCAGCTTAGATCGGTTTTCTGAAGCTTTCTTT.

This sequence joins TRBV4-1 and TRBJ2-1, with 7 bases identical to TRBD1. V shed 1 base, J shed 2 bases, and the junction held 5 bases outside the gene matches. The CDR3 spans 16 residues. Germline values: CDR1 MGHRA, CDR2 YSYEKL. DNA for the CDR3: TGCGCCAGCAGCCAAGGTAGACAGGGCCCCTACAATGAGCAGTTCTTC. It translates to CASSQGRQGPYNEQFF.

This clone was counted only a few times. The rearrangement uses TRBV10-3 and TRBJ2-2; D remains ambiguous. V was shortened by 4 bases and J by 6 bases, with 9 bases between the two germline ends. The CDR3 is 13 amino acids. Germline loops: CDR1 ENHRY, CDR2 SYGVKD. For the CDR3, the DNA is TGTGCCATCAGTGCCCACGAGTCCGGGGAGCTGTTTTTT. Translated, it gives CAISAHESGELFF.

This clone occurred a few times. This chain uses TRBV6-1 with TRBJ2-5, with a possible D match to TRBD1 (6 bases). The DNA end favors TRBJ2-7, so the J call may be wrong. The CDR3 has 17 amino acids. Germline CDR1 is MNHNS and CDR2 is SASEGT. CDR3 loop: CASSEARSGRGSYEQYF. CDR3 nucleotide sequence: TGTGCCAGCAGTGAAGCGCGATCGGGCAGGGGCTCCTACGAGCAGTACTTC.

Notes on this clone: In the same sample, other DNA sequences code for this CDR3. The CDR3 region is CASSLTSGRPNTGELFF. For the CDR3, the DNA is TGTGCCAGCAGCTTAACTAGCGGGAGGCCCAACACCGGGGAGCTGTTTTTT. The chain recombines TRBV7-8 with TRBJ2-2; 12 bases line up with TRBD2. V dropped 2 bases and J dropped 2; count of bases not matched to a gene: 3. This CDR3 is 17 amino acids long. CDR1 and CDR2 from the germline V gene are SGHVS and FQNEAQ.

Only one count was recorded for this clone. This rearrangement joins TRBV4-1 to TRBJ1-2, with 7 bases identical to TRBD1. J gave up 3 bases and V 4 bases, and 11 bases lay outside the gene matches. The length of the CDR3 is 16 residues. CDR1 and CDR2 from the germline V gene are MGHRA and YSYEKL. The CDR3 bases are TGCGCCAGCAGCCCAGGACTCCGGGACAGTGACTATGGCTACACCTTC. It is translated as CASSPGLRDSDYGYTF.

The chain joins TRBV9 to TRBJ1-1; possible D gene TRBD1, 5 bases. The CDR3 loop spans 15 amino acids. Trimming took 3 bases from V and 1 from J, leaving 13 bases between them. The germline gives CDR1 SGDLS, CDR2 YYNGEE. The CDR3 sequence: CASSAWGGENTEAFF. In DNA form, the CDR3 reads TGTGCCAGCAGCGCTTGGGGGGGGGAGAACACTGAAGCTTTCTTT.

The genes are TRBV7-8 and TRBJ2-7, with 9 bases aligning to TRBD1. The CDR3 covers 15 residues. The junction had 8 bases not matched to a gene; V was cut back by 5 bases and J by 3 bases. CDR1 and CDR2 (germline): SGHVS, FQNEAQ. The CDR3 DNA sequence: TGTGCCAGCAGCGCGCGACAGGGGGTCAGCTACGAGCAGTACTTC. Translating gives CASSARQGVSYEQYF.

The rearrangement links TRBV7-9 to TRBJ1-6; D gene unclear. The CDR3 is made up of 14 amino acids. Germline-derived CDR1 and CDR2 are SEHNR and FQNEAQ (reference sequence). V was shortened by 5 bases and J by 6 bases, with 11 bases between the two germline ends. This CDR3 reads CASSVAVPNSPLHF. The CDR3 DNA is TGTGCCAGCAGCGTGGCGGTACCTAATTCACCCCTCCACTTT.

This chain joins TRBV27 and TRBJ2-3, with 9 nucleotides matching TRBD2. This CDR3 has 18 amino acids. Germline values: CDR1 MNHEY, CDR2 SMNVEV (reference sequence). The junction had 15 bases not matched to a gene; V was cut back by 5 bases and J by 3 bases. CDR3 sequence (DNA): TGTGCCAGCAGTCTATTGGGGATGGCTAGCGGGGTGACAGATACGCAGTATTTT. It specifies CASSLLGMASGVTDTQYF.

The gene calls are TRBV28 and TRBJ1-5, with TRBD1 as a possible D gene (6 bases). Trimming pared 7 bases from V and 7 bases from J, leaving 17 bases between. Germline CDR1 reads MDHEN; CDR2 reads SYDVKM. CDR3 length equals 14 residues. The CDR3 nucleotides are TGTGCCAGCACAAGCGGGGGCGCGAGGCAGCCCCAGCATTTT. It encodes CASTSGGARQPQHF.

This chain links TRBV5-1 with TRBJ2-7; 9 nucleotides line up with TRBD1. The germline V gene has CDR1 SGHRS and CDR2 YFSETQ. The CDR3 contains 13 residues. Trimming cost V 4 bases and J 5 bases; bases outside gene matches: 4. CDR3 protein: CASSRGQGNEQYF. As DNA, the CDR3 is TGCGCCAGCAGCCGGGGACAGGGCAACGAGCAGTACTTC.

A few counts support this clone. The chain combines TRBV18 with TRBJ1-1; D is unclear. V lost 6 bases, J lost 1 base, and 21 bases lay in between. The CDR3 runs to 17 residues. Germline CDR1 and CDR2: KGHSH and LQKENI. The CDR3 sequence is CASSPTRRPDTNTEAFF. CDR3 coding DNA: TGTGCCAGCTCCCCAACACGCAGGCCCGATACGAACACTGAAGCTTTCTTT.